The sequence of this TCR beta chain was determined in a study of T-cell reconstitution after alpha-beta-depleted transplantation in children. Germline CDR1 GTSNPN, CDR2 SVGIG (reference sequence). This CDR3 comprises 12 residues. The ends lost 3 bases at V and 5 bases at J; junction bases unmatched: 1. Unique molecular identifiers were incorporated into the prepared TCRbeta library. TCRdb ran MiXCR on the PCR reads and lists one entry per CDR3 protein. This sample has around 380,000 distinct CDR3 sequences, with roughly 10% found just once. The clonotype originates from a human donor who donated a stem cell graft to a child with acute myeloid leukemia. Sequenced material: PBMCs from the stem cell graft donor, taken from the stem cell graft. The J gene is TRBJ1-2, the V gene TRBV30, with 9 nucleotides matching TRBD1. CDR3: CAWSGQGYGYTF. For the CDR3, the DNA is TGTGCCTGGAGCGGACAGGGGTATGGCTACACCTTC.